The 26 T cell receptor beta chains below all came from one sample that was sequenced in a study of T cell responses to AZD1222 COVID-19 vaccine. Here immunoSEQ multiplex PCR was the method, and the copy in TCRdb shows in-frame clones only, minus some. The repertoire holds roughly 120,000 clones, with roughly 84% as singletons. Sequenced here: peripheral blood, sampled on day 0 of AZD1222 vaccination. The receptors stem from an adult in good health.

The count of this clone is one. The gene calls are TRBV12-3 or TRBV12-4 and TRBJ1-3; D is unclear. This CDR3 has 10 amino acids. The germline V and J ends were trimmed by 2 bases and 7 bases, with 0 bases remaining between them. CDR3: CASSLNTIYF. The CDR3 DNA follows: TGTGCCAGCAGTTTAAACACCATATATTTT.

This sequence joins TRBV4-1 and TRBJ1-4; tentative D call: TRBD1 (6 bases). Per the germline V gene, CDR1 is MGHRA and CDR2 is YSYEKL. This CDR3 is 13 amino acids long. V lost 8 bases to trimming and J lost 4 bases, with 11 bases between them. The CDR3 protein is CASQGTVNEKLFF. CDR3 DNA: TGCGCCAGCCAGGGGACGGTTAATGAAAAACTGTTTTTT.

This rearrangement joins TRBV2 to TRBJ1-1; D uncertain. Trimming left V 6 bases short and J 0 bases short, with 11 bases between. This CDR3 comprises 14 residues. From germline, CDR1 is SNHLY and CDR2 FYNNEI. The CDR3 sequence is CASRGGLMNTEAFF. For the CDR3, the DNA is TGTGCCAGCAGAGGCGGACTGATGAACACTGAAGCTTTCTTT. Supplemented by reference TRBV2 and TRBJ1-1, the full variable domain reads EPEVTQTPSHQVTQMGQEVILRCVPISNHLYFYWYRQILGQKVEFLVSFYNNEISEKSEIFDDQFSVERPDGSNFTLKIRSTKLEDSAMYFCASRGGLMNTEAFFGQGTRLTVV.

The rearrangement links TRBV14 to TRBJ2-1, with TRBD1 matching 7 bases. CDR1 and CDR2 from the germline V gene are SGHDN and FVKESK. The CDR3 is 12 amino acids. V gave up 0 bases and J gave up 15 bases; unmatched junction bases: 5. The CDR3 DNA sequence: TGTGCCAGCAGCCAAGACGACAGGGTAGGGTTCTTC. Its protein product is CASSQDDRVGFF. The full variable domain, with the rest looked up from reference TRBV14 and TRBJ2-1, is EAGVTQFPSHSVIEKGQTVTLRCDPISGHDNLYWYRRVMGKEIKFLLHFVKESKQDESGMPNNRFLAERTGGTYSTLKVQPAELEDSGVYFCASSQDDRVGFFGPGTRLTVL.

The rearrangement uses TRBV7-8 and TRBJ2-5, with D perhaps matching TRBD2 (7 bases). CDR3 length equals 15 residues. The germline gives CDR1 SGHVS, CDR2 FQNEAQ. Trimming stripped 4 bases from V and 5 bases from J, with 17 bases between. The CDR3 DNA reads TGTGCCAGCAGCTCCCAGAAGAGGGGGGGTGAGACCCAGTACTTC. Its protein product is CASSSQKRGGETQYF.

The genes are TRBV27 and TRBJ1-2, with TRBD1 as a possible D gene (5 bases). CDR3 length: 16 amino acids. The ends were cut back, 4 bases at V and 4 bases at J, with 19 bases in the middle. Germline loops: CDR1 MNHEY, CDR2 SMNVEV (reference sequence). CDR3 loop: CASSSTPIGAPYGYTF. The CDR3, as DNA: TGTGCCAGCAGTTCAACTCCCATCGGGGCCCCCTATGGCTACACCTTC.

This clone was picked up one time. In DNA form, the CDR3 reads TGTGCCAGCAGCTTGCCTGGAGGCTTTTCTGGAAACACCATATATTTT. Amino acids: CASSLPGGFSGNTIYF. V gene TRBV5-4 combines with J gene TRBJ1-3, with no clear D. The CDR3 has 16 residues. CDR1 is SGHNT, CDR2 YYREEE, per germline (reference sequence). V was trimmed by 1 base and J by 1 base, leaving 12 bases between them.

The V and J genes are TRBV29-1 and TRBJ2-5; 12 bases map to TRBD1. The CDR3 covers 13 residues. Germline lookup yields CDR1 SQVTM and CDR2 ANQGSEA. V shed 6 bases and J 5 bases; nucleotides not matched to a gene: 4. The CDR3 sequence is CSVGQGAQETQYF. As DNA, the CDR3 is TGCAGCGTGGGACAGGGGGCGCAGGAGACCCAGTACTTC.

The chain carries TRBV4-2 and TRBJ2-2, with unresolved D. This CDR3 is built from 13 residues. Germline assignment: CDR1 LGHNA and CDR2 YNFKEQ. The V gene lost 8 bases and the J gene lost 0 bases, with 7 bases spanning the gap. The chain's CDR3 is CASQDPNTGELFF. CDR3 DNA: TGTGCCAGCCAGGACCCGAACACCGGGGAGCTGTTTTTT.

The gene calls are TRBV5-8 and TRBJ1-5; D remains ambiguous. V lost 0 bases, J lost 4 bases, and 11 bases lay in between. The germline CDR1 and CDR2 sequences are SGHTS and YDEGEE. The CDR3 is 15 amino acids. CDR3 protein: CASSLGAGANQPQHF. The CDR3 coding sequence is TGTGCCAGCAGCTTGGGGGCGGGTGCGAATCAGCCCCAGCATTTT.

This clone was observed once. The CDR3 is CASSFGGGTEAFF. CDR3 nucleotides: TGTGCCAGCAGTTTCGGGGGGGGGACTGAAGCTTTCTTT. The rearrangement uses TRBV12-3 or TRBV12-4 and TRBJ1-1; D possibly corresponds to TRBD1 (5 bases). This CDR3 is built from 13 residues. With 3 bases removed from V and 5 bases from J, the gap between germline ends came to 10 bases.

The chain combines TRBV16 with TRBJ2-5; tentatively, D is TRBD1 or TRBD2 (7 bases each). The length of the CDR3 is 13 residues. V shed 10 bases and J shed 2 bases, with 14 bases lying between them. Germline assignment: CDR1 KGHSY and CDR2 FQNENV. The CDR3 sequence is CATRGGPQETQYF. The CDR3 coding sequence is TGTGCCACCAGGGGGGGGCCGCAAGAGACCCAGTACTTC.

The chain carries TRBV4-1 and TRBJ2-2; D unresolved. Germline loops: CDR1 MGHRA, CDR2 YSYEKL. The CDR3 runs to 18 residues. V dropped 3 bases and J dropped 0 bases, with 17 bases sitting between them. This CDR3 is CASSHPKAPYSNTGELFF. CDR3 sequence (DNA): TGCGCCAGCAGCCACCCGAAGGCGCCCTATTCGAACACCGGGGAGCTGTTTTTT.

V and J are TRBV19 and TRBJ2-1; 10 bases line up with TRBD2. The V gene end was trimmed by 5 bases and the J gene end by 8 bases; junction bases not matched to a gene: 12. The CDR3 sequence is 16 residues long. CDR1 and CDR2 (germline): LNHDA, SQIVND (reference sequence). The CDR3 sequence: CASSPLRSGGADEQFF. The CDR3 DNA reads as TGTGCCAGTAGTCCCCTTAGGAGCGGGGGGGCAGATGAGCAGTTCTTC.

The V gene is TRBV4-3, the J gene TRBJ1-1; D may be TRBD1 (6 bases). The CDR3 contains 15 residues. Germline CDR1 LGHNA, CDR2 YSLEER. V was clipped by 3 bases and J by 3 bases, with 14 bases between them. The CDR3 coding sequence is TGCGCCAGCAGCCATGATGACAGGAAGGACACTGAAGCTTTCTTT. As protein: CASSHDDRKDTEAFF.

The rearrangement links TRBV5-1 to TRBJ1-3; D unclear. CDR1 SGHRS and CDR2 YFSETQ come from the germline V gene. Trimming stripped 1 base from V and 2 bases from J, with 10 bases between. The CDR3 totals 15 residues. The CDR3 loop reads CASSLTSTTGNTIYF. In nucleotides, the CDR3 is TGCGCCAGCAGCTTGACCAGCACCACTGGAAACACCATATATTTT.

This chain links TRBV7-7 with TRBJ2-1; 9 positions agree with TRBD1. With 2 bases clipped from V and 9 bases from J, the junction kept 8 bases outside the gene matches. Germline V gene lookup returns CDR1 SSHAT and CDR2 FNYEAQ (reference sequence). This CDR3 is built from 15 residues. The CDR3 bases are TGTGCCAGCAGCTTAACAGGGGGCGATCTGGGTGAGCAGTTCTTC. It yields the protein CASSLTGGDLGEQFF. Variable domain in full (rest from reference TRBV7-7 and TRBJ2-1): GAGVSQSPRYKVTKRGQDVTLRCDPISSHATLYWYQQALGQGPEFLTYFNYEAQPDKSGLPSDRFSAERPEGSISTLTIQRTEQRDSAMYRCASSLTGGDLGEQFFGPGTRLTVL.

The chain uses TRBV5-1 and TRBJ2-1, with 8 positions matching TRBD1. This CDR3 contains 15 residues. Germline CDR1 reads SGHRS; CDR2 reads YFSETQ. The V and J ends lost 1 base and 9 bases, in that order; junction bases with no gene match: 9. CDR3 nucleotide sequence: TGCGCCAGCAGCTTGATGACAGGGGTGGTTGGTGAGCAGTTCTTC. Translating gives CASSLMTGVVGEQFF.

This sequence joins TRBV12-3 or TRBV12-4 and TRBJ1-2; D possibly corresponds to TRBD1 (5 bases). The CDR3 loop spans 13 amino acids. Trimming took off 6 bases at V and 6 bases at J, with 14 bases between the two ends. The CDR3 DNA reads as TGTGCCAGCAGCCCAGGGAGGGAGGATGGCTACACCTTC. Encoded protein: CASSPGREDGYTF.

This chain uses TRBV5-1 with TRBJ2-7, with no clear D. Trimming pared 3 bases from V and 0 bases from J, leaving 10 bases between. Germline CDR1 SGHRS, CDR2 YFSETQ. This CDR3 region has 14 residues. The CDR3 loop reads CASSYDTSSYEQYF. The CDR3 DNA reads as TGCGCCAGCAGCTACGACACGAGCTCCTACGAGCAGTACTTC.

The chain joins TRBV6-5 to TRBJ1-5; 10 positions match TRBD1. Per the germline V gene, CDR1 is MNHEY and CDR2 is SVGAGI. V dropped 8 bases and J dropped 3; count of bases not matched to a gene: 4. The CDR3 loop spans 14 amino acids. CDR3 loop: CASSGTGVNQPQHF. For the CDR3, the DNA is TGTGCCAGCTCCGGGACAGGGGTCAATCAGCCCCAGCATTTT.

The DNA for the CDR3 is TGTGCCAGCAGTCTACGTGCGGGGGCGGGCGGGGAGCTGTTTTTT. It translates to CASSLRAGAGGELFF. J is TRBJ2-2 and V is TRBV9; weak D call: TRBD2 (7 bases). The CDR3 is 15 residues long. Germline V gene sequence: CDR1 SGDLS, CDR2 YYNGEE. The germline V and J ends were trimmed by 5 bases and 7 bases, with 18 bases remaining between them.

This chain uses TRBV12-5 with TRBJ2-5; tentative D call: TRBD2 (6 bases). Deletions cut 5 bases from V and 1 base from J, with 11 bases between. CDR1 is LGHNT and CDR2 is FRNRAP in the germline V gene. The CDR3 is 14 amino acids. CDR3 nucleotide sequence: TGTGCTAGTGGTGGGGGGAGCAGCCAAGAGACCCAGTACTTC. Protein product: CASGGGSSQETQYF.

The chain carries TRBV19 and TRBJ1-5; D perhaps matches TRBD1 (6 bases). Deletions cut 7 bases from V and 9 bases from J, with 25 bases between. CDR1 is LNHDA and CDR2 is SQIVND in the germline V gene (reference sequence). This CDR3 spans 16 amino acids. CDR3 bases: TGTGCCAGTACCCCAAGGGGGGTCGGGGAGGGTCGGCCCCAGCATTTT. As protein: CASTPRGVGEGRPQHF.

The rearrangement joins TRBV19 to TRBJ1-2, with a tentative D call TRBD1 (5 bases). Germline-derived CDR1 and CDR2 are LNHDA and SQIVND (reference sequence). The CDR3 has 23 amino acids. V lost 5 bases and J lost 6, with 43 bases in between. The CDR3 loop reads CASSLGAELLTMATLGGGDGYTF. CDR3 DNA sequence: TGTGCCAGTAGTCTCGGGGCCGAGCTACTAACTATGGCTACACTAGGTGGGGGGGATGGCTACACCTTC. The full variable domain, its missing parts supplied by reference TRBV19 and TRBJ1-2, is DGGITQSPKYLFRKEGQNVTLSCEQNLNHDAMYWYRQDPGQGLRLIYYSQIVNDFQKGDIAEGYSVSREKKESFPLTVTSAQKNPTAFYLCASSLGAELLTMATLGGGDGYTFGSGTRLTVV.

The chain carries TRBV7-2 and TRBJ1-3, with a tentative D call TRBD1 (5 bases). Trimming took off 5 bases at V and 4 bases at J, with 15 bases between the two ends. The CDR3 is made up of 15 amino acids. The germline CDR1 and CDR2 sequences are SGHTA and FQGNSA. The CDR3 region is CASSGTGGVGNTIYF. Here the CDR3 DNA reads TGTGCCAGCAGCGGTACGGGGGGGGTCGGAAACACCATATATTTT.